These 23 T cell receptor beta chains originate from one sample sequenced in a study of T cells in localized non-small cell lung cancer. Repertoires were generated with immunoSEQ multiplex PCR, while TCRdb's copy carries only in-frame clones and drops some. The sample has 55,000 to 75,000 clones, less than 90% seen once. Sequenced material: peripheral blood, taken before any cancer treatment. These receptors came from a male donor older than 55 with stage III squamous cell lung carcinoma.

The genes are TRBV6-1 and TRBJ1-3; tentatively, D is TRBD1 (5 bases). Germline V CDR1 and CDR2: MNHNS, SASEGT. The CDR3 length is 16 residues. Between the trimmed V and J ends, which lost 3 bases and 0 bases, there was a span of 12 bases. The CDR3, as DNA: TGTGCCAGCAGTGAGAGGGGATTTCGCTCTGGAAACACCATATATTTT. This encodes CASSERGFRSGNTIYF.

The chain joins TRBV12-5 to TRBJ1-2; unclear D gene. Trimming cost V 4 bases and J 0 bases, with 9 bases left between them. CDR3 length: 14 residues. Germline lookup yields CDR1 LGHNT and CDR2 FRNRAP. CDR3 protein: CASGSAGSNYGYTF. In nucleotides, the CDR3 is TGTGCTAGTGGTTCGGCAGGATCTAACTATGGCTACACCTTC.

J is TRBJ2-2 and V is TRBV10-3, with 7 bases aligning to TRBD1. CDR3 size: 14 residues. V lost 8 bases to trimming and J lost 0 bases; unmatched junction nucleotides: 3. Germline CDR1 reads ENHRY; CDR2 reads SYGVKD. The CDR3 region has the DNA TGTGCCATCGGGGGACAGTCGAACACCGGGGAGCTGTTTTTT. Translation gives CAIGGQSNTGELFF.

The V and J genes are TRBV7-2 and TRBJ2-5; no clear D gene. This CDR3 is built from 14 residues. V dropped 5 bases and J dropped 3 bases, with 13 bases sitting between them. CDR1 SGHTA and CDR2 FQGNSA come from the germline V gene. The CDR3 nucleotides read TGTGCCAGCAGCCCCCCCCTGGGTGAAGAGACCCAGTACTTC. Amino acids: CASSPPLGEETQYF.

The chain links TRBV25-1 to TRBJ1-5; unclear D gene. There are 13 residues in the CDR3. The V and J ends lost 5 bases and 2 bases respectively, with 7 bases between them. Germline loops: CDR1 MGHDK, CDR2 SYGVNS. The CDR3 coding sequence is TGTGCCAGCAGTCCACGGGGCAATCAGCCCCAGCATTTT. Its protein product is CASSPRGNQPQHF.

The CDR3 DNA is TGTGCCAGCACCCGACAGGGTAGAAACTATGGCTACACCTTC. Protein product: CASTRQGRNYGYTF. The V call is TRBV6-6, the J call TRBJ1-2, with 7 nucleotides matching TRBD1. CDR1 and CDR2 (germline): MNHNY, SVGAGI (reference sequence). V was pared by 7 bases and J by 2 bases, with 7 bases of the junction left unmatched. The CDR3 loop spans 14 amino acids.

The V gene is TRBV9, the J gene TRBJ2-3; tentative D call: TRBD2 (5 bases). Germline values: CDR1 SGDLS, CDR2 YYNGEE. Trimming shortened V by 0 bases and J by 9 bases, and 11 bases separated the two germline ends. This CDR3 region has 13 residues. Written as DNA, the CDR3 is TGTGCCAGCAGCGTAGAGGGTCGAGGGACGCAGTATTTT. Residues: CASSVEGRGTQYF.

This chain uses TRBV15 with TRBJ2-3, with D perhaps matching TRBD1 (5 bases). The V gene lost 3 bases and the J gene lost 8 bases, with 24 bases spanning the gap. The CDR3 runs to 17 residues. Per the germline V gene, CDR1 is LNHNV and CDR2 is YYDKDF (reference sequence). CDR3 amino acids: CATSRLQGPVQSGTQYF. CDR3 in DNA: TGTGCCACCAGCAGGTTGCAGGGTCCCGTTCAAAGTGGTACGCAGTATTTT.

This clone was counted once. The CDR3: CASSREGDTEAFF. CDR3 DNA: TGTGCCAGCAGCCGGGAGGGGGACACTGAAGCTTTCTTT. This chain uses TRBV7-8 with TRBJ1-1; D might be TRBD1 (6 bases). Germline-derived CDR1 and CDR2 are SGHVS and FQNEAQ. Trimming took 5 bases from V and 3 from J, leaving 10 bases between them. This CDR3 is built from 13 residues.

This chain uses TRBV11-3 with TRBJ2-5; 8 nucleotides align to TRBD1. The junction had 9 bases not matched to a gene; V was cut back by 5 bases and J by 7 bases. This CDR3 contains 14 residues. Germline CDR1 reads SGHNT; CDR2 reads YENEEA. The CDR3 coding sequence is TGTGCCAGCAGCCTTAACAGGGGGAGTCGGACCCAGTACTTC. Its protein product is CASSLNRGSRTQYF. The full variable domain, rest sourced from reference TRBV11-3 and TRBJ2-5, is EAGVVQSPRYKIIEKKQPVAFWCNPISGHNTLYWYLQNLGQGPELLIRYENEEAVDDSQLPKDRFSAERLKGVDSTLKIQPAELGDSAVYLCASSLNRGSRTQYFGPGTRLLVL.

V and J are TRBV10-2 and TRBJ1-1; D is ambiguous. V lost 2 bases, J lost 0 bases, and 7 bases lay in between. Germline assignment: CDR1 WSHSY and CDR2 SAAADI. The CDR3 is made up of 14 amino acids. The CDR3 loop reads CASSEGRMNTEAFF. The CDR3 region has the DNA TGCGCCAGCAGTGAGGGCAGGATGAACACTGAAGCTTTCTTT.

The chain recombines TRBV30 with TRBJ1-2, with D hard to call. V was clipped by 0 bases and J by 8 bases, with 7 bases between them. CDR3 length: 11 amino acids. Germline lookup yields CDR1 GTSNPN and CDR2 SVGIG (reference sequence). The CDR3 nucleotides read TGTGCCTGGAGTGTGGGAGAAGGCTACACCTTC. Translation: CAWSVGEGYTF.

This sequence joins TRBV28 and TRBJ2-1; 8 nucleotides agree with TRBD1. Germline V gene lookup returns CDR1 MDHEN and CDR2 SYDVKM. The CDR3 spans 13 residues. The CDR3 DNA is TGTGCTTCCAGGGGGCCCCTAGGGAATGAGCAGTTCTTC. Protein product: CASRGPLGNEQFF.

The chain employs TRBV6-1 and TRBJ1-5; D is undetermined. V lost 0 bases and J 3 bases, leaving 6 bases between the germline ends. CDR1 is MNHNS, CDR2 SASEGT, per germline. CDR3 length: 14 amino acids. This CDR3 reads CASSEASTNQPQHF. The CDR3 bases are TGTGCCAGCAGTGAAGCCAGTACCAATCAGCCCCAGCATTTT.

The rearrangement links TRBV4-3 to TRBJ1-5, with D uncertain. Trimming took off 1 base at V and 6 bases at J, with 13 bases between the two ends. The germline V gene has CDR1 LGHNA and CDR2 YSLEER. This CDR3 is 15 amino acids long. CDR3 in DNA: TGCGCCAGCAGCCAAGGGACGGGTTCGGGTCAGCCCCAGCATTTT. It translates to CASSQGTGSGQPQHF.

This chain links TRBV5-6 with TRBJ2-3; D gene ambiguous. Germline V gene sequence: CDR1 SGHDT, CDR2 YYEEEE. The V end was cut by 0 bases, the J end by 2 bases, with 7 bases between. This CDR3 region has 14 residues. The CDR3 DNA reads as TGTGCCAGCAGCTTGGGCACGTACACAGATACGCAGTATTTT. Protein sequence: CASSLGTYTDTQYF.

The V call is TRBV30, the J call TRBJ2-3, with 10 bases identical to TRBD2. This CDR3 contains 16 residues. The V gene's germline CDR1 is GTSNPN and CDR2 SVGIG (reference sequence). V was pared by 2 bases and J by 6 bases, with 11 bases of the junction left unmatched. The CDR3 DNA reads TGTGCCTGGAGTCAGACTAGCGGGCGACCCCACGATACGCAGTATTTT. This encodes CAWSQTSGRPHDTQYF.

The V gene is TRBV30, the J gene TRBJ2-1; the D is unclear. V lost 3 bases to trimming and J lost 5 bases, with 8 bases between them. This CDR3 has 12 residues. The germline V gene encodes CDR1 GTSNPN and CDR2 SVGIG (reference sequence). This CDR3 reads CAWSPRNNEQFF. The CDR3 DNA reads as TGTGCCTGGAGCCCGAGGAACAATGAGCAGTTCTTC.

The V gene is TRBV7-9, the J gene TRBJ2-7; TRBD1 matches at 7 bases. After removal of 3 bases from V and 2 bases from J, the junction contained 4 bases not matched to a gene. This CDR3 comprises 14 residues. Germline lookup yields CDR1 SEHNR and CDR2 FQNEAQ (reference sequence). The CDR3 nucleotides read TGTGCCAGCAGCTTTAAGGGGGCTCCCTACGAGCAGTACGTC. It translates to CASSFKGAPYEQYV.

This clone was seen a single time. The V and J genes are TRBV18 and TRBJ1-1; the match to TRBD1 covers 10 bases. CDR1 KGHSH and CDR2 LQKENI come from the germline V gene. The CDR3 spans 14 residues. V shed 4 bases, J shed 8 bases, and the junction held 7 bases outside the gene matches. The CDR3 loop reads CASSQGTGAREAFF. CDR3 coding DNA: TGTGCCAGCTCACAGGGGACAGGGGCGCGAGAAGCTTTCTTT. The whole variable domain, filled in from reference TRBV18 and TRBJ1-1, reads NAGVMQNPRHLVRRRGQEARLRCSPMKGHSHVYWYRQLPEEGLKFMVYLQKENIIDESGMPKERFSAEFPKEGPSILRIQQVVRGDSAAYFCASSQGTGAREAFFGQGTRLTVV.

The V gene is TRBV5-5, the J gene TRBJ2-7, with TRBD2 identical over 13 bases. This CDR3 spans 15 amino acids. The ends lost 3 bases at V and 1 base at J; junction bases unmatched: 1. Per the germline V gene, CDR1 is SGHKS and CDR2 is YYEKEE (reference sequence). The CDR3: CASSSGLAGSYEQYF. CDR3 nucleotide sequence: TGTGCCAGCAGCTCGGGACTAGCGGGGTCCTACGAGCAGTACTTC.

V and J are TRBV4-1 and TRBJ2-4, with 16 bases fitting TRBD2. Germline V gene lookup returns CDR1 MGHRA and CDR2 YSYEKL. With 4 bases clipped from V and 8 bases from J, the junction kept 11 bases outside the gene matches. The CDR3 extends over 18 amino acids. CDR3 residues: CASSLDGTSGGAIDIQYF. The CDR3, as DNA: TGCGCCAGCAGCCTGGATGGGACTAGCGGGGGGGCCATAGACATTCAGTACTTC.

The J gene is TRBJ2-3, the V gene TRBV7-2, with 7 bases that match TRBD2. This CDR3 has 15 amino acids. Trimming at V came to 2 bases and at J to 3 bases, leaving 5 bases not matched to a gene. Germline-derived CDR1 and CDR2 are SGHTA and FQGNSA. This chain's CDR3 is CASSLSREGTDTQYF. DNA for the CDR3: TGTGCCAGCAGCTTAAGCAGGGAGGGGACAGATACGCAGTATTTT. Complete variable domain (other parts from reference TRBV7-2 and TRBJ2-3): GAGVSQSPSNKVTEKGKDVELRCDPISGHTALYWYRQSLGQGLEFLIYFQGNSAPDKSGLPSDRFSAERTGGSVSTLTIQRTQQEDSAVYLCASSLSREGTDTQYFGPGTRLTVL.